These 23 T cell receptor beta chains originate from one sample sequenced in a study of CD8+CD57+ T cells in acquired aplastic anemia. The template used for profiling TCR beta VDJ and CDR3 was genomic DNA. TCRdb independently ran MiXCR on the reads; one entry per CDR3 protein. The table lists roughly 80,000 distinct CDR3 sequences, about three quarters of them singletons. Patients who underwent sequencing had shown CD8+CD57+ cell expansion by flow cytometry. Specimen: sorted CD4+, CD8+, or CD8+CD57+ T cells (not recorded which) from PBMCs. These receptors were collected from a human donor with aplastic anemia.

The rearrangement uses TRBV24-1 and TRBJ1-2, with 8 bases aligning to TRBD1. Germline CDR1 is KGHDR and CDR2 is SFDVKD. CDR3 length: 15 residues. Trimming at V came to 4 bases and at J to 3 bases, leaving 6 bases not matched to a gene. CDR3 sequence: CATSEPDRGDYGYTF. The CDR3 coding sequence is TGTGCCACCAGTGAACCCGACAGGGGCGACTATGGCTACACCTTC.

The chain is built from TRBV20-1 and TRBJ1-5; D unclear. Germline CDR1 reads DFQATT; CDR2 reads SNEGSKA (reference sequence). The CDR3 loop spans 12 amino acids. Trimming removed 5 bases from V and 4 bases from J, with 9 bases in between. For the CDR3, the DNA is TGCAGTGCTCGACATTCTAATCAGCCCCAGCATTTT. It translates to CSARHSNQPQHF.

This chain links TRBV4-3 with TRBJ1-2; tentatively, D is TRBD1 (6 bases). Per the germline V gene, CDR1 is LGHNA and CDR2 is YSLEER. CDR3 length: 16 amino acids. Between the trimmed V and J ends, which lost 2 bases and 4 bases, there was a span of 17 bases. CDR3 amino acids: CASSQRAGGVGYGYTF. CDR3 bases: TGCGCCAGCAGCCAAAGGGCGGGGGGCGTTGGCTATGGCTACACCTTC.

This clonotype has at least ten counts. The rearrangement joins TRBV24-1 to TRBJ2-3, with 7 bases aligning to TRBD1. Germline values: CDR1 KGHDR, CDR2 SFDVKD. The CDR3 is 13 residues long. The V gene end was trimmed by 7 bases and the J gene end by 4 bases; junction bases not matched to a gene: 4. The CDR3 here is CATRPTGADTQYF. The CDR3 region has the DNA TGTGCCACCAGACCCACAGGGGCAGATACGCAGTATTTT.

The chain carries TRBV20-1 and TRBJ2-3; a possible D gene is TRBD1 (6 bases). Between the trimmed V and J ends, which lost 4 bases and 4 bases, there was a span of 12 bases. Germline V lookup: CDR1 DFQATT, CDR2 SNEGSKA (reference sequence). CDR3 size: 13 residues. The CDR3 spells CSAIHTGPDTQYF. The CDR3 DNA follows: TGCAGTGCTATTCATACAGGGCCAGATACGCAGTATTTT.

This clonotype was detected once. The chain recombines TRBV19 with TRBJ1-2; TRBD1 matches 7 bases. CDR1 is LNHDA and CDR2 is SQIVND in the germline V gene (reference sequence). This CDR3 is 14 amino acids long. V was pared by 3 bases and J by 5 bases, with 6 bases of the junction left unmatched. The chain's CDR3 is CASSIQQGNYGYTF. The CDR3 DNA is TGTGCCAGTAGTATTCAACAGGGGAATTATGGCTACACCTTC.

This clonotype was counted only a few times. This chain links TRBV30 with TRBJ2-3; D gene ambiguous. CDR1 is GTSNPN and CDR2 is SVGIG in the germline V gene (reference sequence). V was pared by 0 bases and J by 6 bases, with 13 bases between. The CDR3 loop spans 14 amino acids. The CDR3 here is CAWSVSALRDTQYF. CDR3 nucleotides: TGTGCCTGGAGTGTATCGGCCCTAAGGGATACGCAGTATTTT.

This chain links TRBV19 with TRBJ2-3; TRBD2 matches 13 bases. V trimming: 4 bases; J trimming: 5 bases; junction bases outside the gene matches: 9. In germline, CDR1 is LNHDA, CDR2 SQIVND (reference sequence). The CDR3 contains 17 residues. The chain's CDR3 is CASSTKLAGGLGDTQYF. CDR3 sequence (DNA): TGTGCCAGTAGTACTAAACTAGCGGGAGGGCTTGGAGATACGCAGTATTTT.

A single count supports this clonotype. CDR3 protein: CASSGAGASGATYEQYF. The CDR3 DNA reads TGTGCCAGCAGCGGAGCGGGAGCTAGCGGGGCTACCTACGAGCAGTACTTC. The rearrangement joins TRBV9 to TRBJ2-7; 9 positions match TRBD2. The CDR3 contains 17 residues. Germline V gene sequence: CDR1 SGDLS, CDR2 YYNGEE. J was trimmed by 2 bases and V by 3 bases; bases with no gene match: 12.

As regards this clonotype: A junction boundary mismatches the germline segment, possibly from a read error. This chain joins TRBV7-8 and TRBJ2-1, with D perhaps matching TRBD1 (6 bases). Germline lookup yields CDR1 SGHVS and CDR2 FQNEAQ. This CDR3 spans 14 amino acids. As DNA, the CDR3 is TGTGCCAGCAGCTTAGCCACAGCCGACAGGACAAGGGACTTC. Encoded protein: CASSLATADRTRDF.

CDR3 amino acids: CASSVAQSSYEQYF. The CDR3 nucleotides read TGTGCCAGCAGCGTAGCGCAGAGCTCCTACGAGCAGTACTTC. The chain joins TRBV9 to TRBJ2-7; D gene unclear. The CDR3 has 14 residues. V was clipped by 0 bases and J by 0 bases, with 7 bases between them. CDR1 and CDR2 from the germline V gene are SGDLS and YYNGEE.

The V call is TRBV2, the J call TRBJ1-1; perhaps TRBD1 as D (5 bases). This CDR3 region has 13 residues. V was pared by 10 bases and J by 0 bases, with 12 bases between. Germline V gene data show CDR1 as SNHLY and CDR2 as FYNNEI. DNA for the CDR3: TGTGCCACCCCGGAGGGGATGAACACTGAAGCTTTCTTT. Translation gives CATPEGMNTEAFF.

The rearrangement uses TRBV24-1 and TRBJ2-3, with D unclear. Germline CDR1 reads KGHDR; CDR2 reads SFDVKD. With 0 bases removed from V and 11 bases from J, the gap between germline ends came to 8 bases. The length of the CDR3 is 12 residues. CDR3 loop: CATSDLTSRQYF. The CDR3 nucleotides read TGTGCCACCAGTGATTTGACCTCCAGGCAGTATTTT.

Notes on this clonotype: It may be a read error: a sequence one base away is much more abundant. The CDR3 loop is CASSLLGQREFNERYF. For the CDR3, the DNA is TGTGCCAGCAGCTTACTCGGGCAGCGGGAGTTCAACGAGCGGTACTTC. The J gene is TRBJ2-7, the V gene TRBV11-1, with TRBD2 matching 8 bases. CDR3 length equals 16 residues. Germline CDR1 is SGHAT and CDR2 is FQDESV (reference sequence).

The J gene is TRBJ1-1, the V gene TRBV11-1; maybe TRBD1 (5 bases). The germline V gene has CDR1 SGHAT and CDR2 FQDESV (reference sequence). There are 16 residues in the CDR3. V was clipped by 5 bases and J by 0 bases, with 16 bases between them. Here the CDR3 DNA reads TGTGCCAGCAGCCCTGTAGGCAGGGACTTGAACACTGAAGCTTTCTTT. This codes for CASSPVGRDLNTEAFF.

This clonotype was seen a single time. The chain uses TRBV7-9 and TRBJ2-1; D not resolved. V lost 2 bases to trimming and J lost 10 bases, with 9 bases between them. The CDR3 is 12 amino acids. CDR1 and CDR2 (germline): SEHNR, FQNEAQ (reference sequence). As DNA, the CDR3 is TGTGCCAGCAGCTTAAAGCCTCACGAGCAGTTCTTC. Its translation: CASSLKPHEQFF.

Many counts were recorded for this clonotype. The DNA for the CDR3 is TGTGCCAGCAGTGCCACCGGGAGGGCAGATACGCAGTATTTT. As protein: CASSATGRADTQYF. The chain carries TRBV12-3 or TRBV12-4 and TRBJ2-3; 8 bases map to TRBD2. CDR3 length: 14 amino acids. The ends lost 5 bases at V and 4 bases at J; junction bases unmatched: 5.

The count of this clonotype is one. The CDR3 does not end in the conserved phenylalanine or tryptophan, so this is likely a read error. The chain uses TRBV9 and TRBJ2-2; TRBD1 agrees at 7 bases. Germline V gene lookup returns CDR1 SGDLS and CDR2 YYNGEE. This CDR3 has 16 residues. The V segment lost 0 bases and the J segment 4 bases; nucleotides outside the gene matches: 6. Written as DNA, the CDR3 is TGTGCCAGCAGCGTAGGCCAGGGGGTTTTCACCGGGGAGCTGTTTTCT. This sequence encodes CASSVGQGVFTGELFS.

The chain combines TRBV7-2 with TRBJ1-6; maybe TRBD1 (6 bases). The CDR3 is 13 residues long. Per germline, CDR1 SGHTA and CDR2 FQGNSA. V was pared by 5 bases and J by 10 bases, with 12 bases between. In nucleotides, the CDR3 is TGTGCCAGCAGCGTAGGGGGTGACTCACCCCTCCACTTT. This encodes CASSVGGDSPLHF.

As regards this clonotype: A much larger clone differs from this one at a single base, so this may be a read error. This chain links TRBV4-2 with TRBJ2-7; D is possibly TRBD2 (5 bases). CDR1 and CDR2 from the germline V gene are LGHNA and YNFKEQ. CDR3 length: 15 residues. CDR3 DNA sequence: TGTGCCGGCAGCCAAGAGGGCAGCGAACTTTACGAGCAGTACTTC. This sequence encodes CAGSQEGSELYEQYF.

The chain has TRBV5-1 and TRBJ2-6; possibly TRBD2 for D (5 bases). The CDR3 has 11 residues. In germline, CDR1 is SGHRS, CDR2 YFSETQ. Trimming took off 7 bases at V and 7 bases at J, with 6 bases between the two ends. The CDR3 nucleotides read TGCGCCAGCGAGGGAGCCAACGTCCTGACTTTC. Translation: CASEGANVLTF. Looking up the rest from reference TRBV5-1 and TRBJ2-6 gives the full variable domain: KAGVTQTPRYLIKTRGQQVTLSCSPISGHRSVSWYQQTPGQGLQFLFEYFSETQRNKGNFPGRFSGRQFSNSRSEMNVSTLELGDSALYLCASEGANVLTFGAGSRLTVL.

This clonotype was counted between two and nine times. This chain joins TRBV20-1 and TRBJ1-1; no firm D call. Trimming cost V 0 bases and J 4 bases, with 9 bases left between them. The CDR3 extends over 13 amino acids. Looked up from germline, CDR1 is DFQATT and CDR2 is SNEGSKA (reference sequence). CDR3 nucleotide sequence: TGCAGTGCTAGAGATTTGGGCGGCACTGAAGCTTTCTTT. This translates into CSARDLGGTEAFF.

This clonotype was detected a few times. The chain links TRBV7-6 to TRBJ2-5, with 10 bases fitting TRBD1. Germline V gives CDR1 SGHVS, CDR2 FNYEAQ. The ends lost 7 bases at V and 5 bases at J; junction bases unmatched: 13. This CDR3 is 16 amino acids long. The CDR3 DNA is TGTGCCAGCACCGCGGATACGGGACAGGGGTTGGAGACCCAGTACTTC. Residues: CASTADTGQGLETQYF.